The 8 T cell receptor beta chains presented below share a single source sample, sequenced in a study of blood T cell repertoires in COVID-19. Profiling relied on immunoSEQ multiplex PCR, and the TCRdb table lists in-frame clones only, not all of them. The sample includes about 120,000 clones, around nine tenths seen only once; the top ten take roughly 2.2%. Sequenced: peripheral blood. The source is a woman aged 50 to 60 with acute or convalescent COVID-19.

The chain has TRBV5-1 and TRBJ1-2; TRBD1 agrees at 7 bases. The junction had 2 bases not matched to a gene; V was cut back by 0 bases and J by 3 bases. Germline lookup yields CDR1 SGHRS and CDR2 YFSETQ. This CDR3 comprises 14 residues. CDR3 sequence: CASSLGQGHYGYTF. CDR3 DNA sequence: TGCGCCAGCAGCTTGGGACAGGGCCACTATGGCTACACCTTC.

CDR3 nucleotides: TGTGCCAGCAGTTACGGGGCTGCTCAAGAGACCCAGTACTTC. It is translated as CASSYGAAQETQYF. The chain has TRBV6-5 and TRBJ2-5, with D tentatively TRBD1 (5 bases). Trimming took 2 bases from V and 2 from J, leaving 9 bases between them. This CDR3 is built from 14 residues. From germline, CDR1 is MNHEY and CDR2 SVGAGI.

This rearrangement joins TRBV7-9 to TRBJ1-5, with D tentatively TRBD1 (6 bases). Trimming took 5 bases from V and 4 from J, leaving 18 bases between them. The CDR3 contains 16 residues. The germline gives CDR1 SEHNR, CDR2 FQNEAQ (reference sequence). CDR3 residues: CASSPTRQAPNQPQHF. The CDR3 nucleotides are TGTGCCAGCAGCCCAACACGACAGGCCCCTAATCAGCCCCAGCATTTT. The whole variable domain, remainder taken from reference TRBV7-9 and TRBJ1-5, is DTGVSQNPRHKITKRGQNVTFRCDPISEHNRLYWYRQTLGQGPEFLTYFQNEAQLEKSRLLSDRFSAERPKGSFSTLEIQRTEQGDSAMYLCASSPTRQAPNQPQHFGDGTRLSIL.

The chain joins TRBV6-5 to TRBJ1-5; maybe TRBD1 (6 bases). V gave up 0 bases and J gave up 7 bases, with 13 bases separating them. Germline CDR1 is MNHEY and CDR2 is SVGAGI. This CDR3 region has 15 residues. CDR3 nucleotide sequence: TGTGCCAGCAGTTACTCGAGGGGGTGGGAACAGCCCCAGCATTTT. This encodes CASSYSRGWEQPQHF.

This sequence joins TRBV9 and TRBJ2-2, with unresolved D. This CDR3 comprises 13 residues. V was trimmed by 1 base and J by 3 bases, leaving 4 bases between them. Germline-derived CDR1 and CDR2 are SGDLS and YYNGEE. The CDR3 spells CASSVYYTGELFF. CDR3 DNA: TGTGCCAGCAGCGTATATTACACCGGGGAGCTGTTTTTT.

The sample holds a few counts of this clone. This rearrangement joins TRBV6-5 to TRBJ1-1; D is uncertain. The CDR3 covers 13 residues. V was shortened by 7 bases and J by 4 bases, with 13 bases between the two germline ends. Germline CDR1 reads MNHEY; CDR2 reads SVGAGI. The CDR3 sequence is CASTYVRGTEAFF. The CDR3 DNA reads TGTGCCAGCACCTACGTTCGGGGCACTGAAGCTTTCTTT.

The J gene is TRBJ1-3, the V gene TRBV27, with 9 bases lining up with TRBD1. CDR1 and CDR2 from the germline V gene are MNHEY and SMNVEV (reference sequence). V gave up 6 bases and J gave up 2 bases; unmatched junction bases: 8. CDR3 size: 16 residues. In DNA, the CDR3 is TGTGCCAGCAGAACCGCGGACAGGGGCCCTGGAAACACCATATATTTT. Protein: CASRTADRGPGNTIYF.

J is TRBJ2-7 and V is TRBV28; 7 nucleotides match TRBD1. Germline assignment: CDR1 MDHEN and CDR2 SYDVKM. The CDR3 totals 14 residues. The ends lost 5 bases at V and 2 bases at J; junction bases unmatched: 6. The CDR3 bases are TGTGCCAGCAGTACCGGAGACAGGGCCTACGAGCAGTACTTC. Its translation is CASSTGDRAYEQYF.